These 28 T cell receptor beta chains came from one sample sequenced in a study of CD4 T cell repertoires in COVID-19. The assay was immunoSEQ multiplex PCR, and TCRdb's table has in-frame clones only and misses some. This repertoire shows fewer than 25,000 clones, more than 85% found once; its top ten account for around 0.66%. The memory T cells were sequenced right after ex vivo isolation, without culture. The material sequenced was circulating follicular helper CD4+ T cells (cTfh) from blood, taken before the COVID-19 pandemic. These receptors originate from a human donor who had COVID-19.

The CDR3 loop is CASNEGSGGADTQYF. Here the CDR3 DNA reads TGTGCCAGCAATGAGGGTAGCGGGGGGGCGGATACGCAGTATTTT. The chain couples TRBV2 to TRBJ2-3, with 11 positions matching TRBD2. Per germline, CDR1 SNHLY and CDR2 FYNNEI. Unmatched junction bases numbered 9, after V lost 7 bases and J lost 6 bases. The CDR3 is made up of 15 amino acids.

The chain carries TRBV20-1 and TRBJ1-4; unclear D gene. Deletions cut 5 bases from V and 4 bases from J, with 5 bases between. Looked up from germline, CDR1 is DFQATT and CDR2 is SNEGSKA (reference sequence). This CDR3 has 11 residues. For the CDR3, the DNA is TGCAGTGCTCTTATTAATGAAAAACTGTTTTTT. This codes for CSALINEKLFF.

The V gene is TRBV2, the J gene TRBJ2-2; 11 positions match TRBD2. Germline assignment: CDR1 SNHLY and CDR2 FYNNEI. The CDR3 has 16 residues. Trimming cost V 4 bases and J 5 bases; bases outside gene matches: 6. CDR3 loop: CASSGFLAGGTGELFF. For the CDR3, the DNA is TGTGCCAGCAGTGGTTTTCTAGCGGGGGGTACCGGGGAGCTGTTTTTT.

The V gene is TRBV2, the J gene TRBJ2-2; D is ambiguous. This CDR3 has 14 amino acids. Germline V gene sequence: CDR1 SNHLY, CDR2 FYNNEI. V was trimmed by 8 bases and J by 5 bases, leaving 15 bases between them. The CDR3 region has the DNA TGTGCCAGCGTCGAGGATCTCCTTACCGGGGAGCTGTTTTTT. It encodes CASVEDLLTGELFF.

The CDR3 loop reads CASSLNGRAHEQYF. CDR3 nucleotides: TGTGCCAGCAGTTTAAACGGGAGGGCCCACGAGCAGTACTTC. This rearrangement joins TRBV28 to TRBJ2-7, with TRBD2 identical over 8 bases. The CDR3 runs 14 residues. V was pared by 2 bases and J by 5 bases, with 5 bases of the junction left unmatched. Germline CDR1 MDHEN, CDR2 SYDVKM.

This chain connects TRBV28 to TRBJ1-2; 9 nucleotides match TRBD1. The V and J ends lost 3 bases and 11 bases, in that order; junction bases with no gene match: 1. Germline-derived CDR1 and CDR2 are MDHEN and SYDVKM. This CDR3 region has 11 residues. DNA of the CDR3: TGTGCCAGCAGTTTGGACAGGGGATACACCTTC. This gives the protein CASSLDRGYTF.

The J gene is TRBJ2-1, the V gene TRBV11-2; tentatively, D is TRBD1 (6 bases). V lost 2 bases and J 10 bases, leaving 9 bases between the germline ends. The length of the CDR3 is 12 residues. Germline values: CDR1 SGHAT, CDR2 FQNNGV. The CDR3 reads CASSLQGLEQFF. In DNA, the CDR3 is TGTGCCAGCAGCTTACAGGGGCTGGAGCAGTTCTTC.

The chain joins TRBV6-5 to TRBJ1-1; D perhaps matches TRBD1 (6 bases). The CDR3 runs 13 residues. With 4 bases removed from V and 7 bases from J, the gap between germline ends came to 13 bases. Germline loops: CDR1 MNHEY, CDR2 SVGAGI. DNA of the CDR3: TGTGCCAGCAGTTCACGGACAGAGGATGAAGCTTTCTTT. Translating it yields CASSSRTEDEAFF.

V usage is TRBV2 and J usage is TRBJ2-7; no clear D gene. Germline V gene sequence: CDR1 SNHLY, CDR2 FYNNEI. V lost 6 bases to trimming and J lost 0 bases, with 18 bases between them. The CDR3 contains 16 residues. CDR3 in amino acids: CASRPTAGSASYEQYF. The CDR3 DNA reads as TGTGCCAGCAGACCTACCGCAGGTTCCGCCTCCTACGAGCAGTACTTC. Looking up the rest from reference TRBV2 and TRBJ2-7 gives the full variable domain: EPEVTQTPSHQVTQMGQEVILRCVPISNHLYFYWYRQILGQKVEFLVSFYNNEISEKSEIFDDQFSVERPDGSNFTLKIRSTKLEDSAMYFCASRPTAGSASYEQYFGPGTRLTVT.

This rearrangement joins TRBV10-2 to TRBJ2-7; 9 bases line up with TRBD2. CDR3 length equals 14 residues. The V and J ends lost 8 bases and 6 bases, in that order; junction bases with no gene match: 11. Looked up from germline, CDR1 is WSHSY and CDR2 is SAAADI. The CDR3 is CASAGGQAVFEQYF. The CDR3 region has the DNA TGCGCCAGCGCGGGGGGGCAGGCAGTTTTCGAGCAGTACTTC.

The gene calls are TRBV6-5 and TRBJ2-2; a possible D gene is TRBD1 (6 bases). V shed 5 bases and J shed 9 bases, with 13 bases lying between them. Germline loops: CDR1 MNHEY, CDR2 SVGAGI. The CDR3 consists of 13 residues. Written as DNA, the CDR3 is TGTGCCAGCAGTGGGCAGGGGATGTGGGAGCTGTTTTTT. Its protein is CASSGQGMWELFF.

The chain is built from TRBV10-3 and TRBJ2-5, with D possibly being TRBD1 (5 bases). The J call is in doubt because the DNA end fits TRBJ2-7 better. The CDR3 runs to 13 residues. Germline assignment: CDR1 ENHRY and CDR2 SYGVKD. CDR3 sequence: CATGHTDSYEQYF. The CDR3, as DNA: TGTGCCACCGGACATACAGACTCCTACGAGCAGTACTTC.

This clone appeared a single time. This chain joins TRBV6-4 and TRBJ1-2; 7 positions agree with TRBD1. Per germline, CDR1 MRHNA and CDR2 SNTAGT. The CDR3 runs 15 residues. The V gene end was trimmed by 4 bases and the J gene end by 8 bases; junction bases not matched to a gene: 13. The CDR3 reads CASSVLSGTDGGYTF. CDR3 in DNA: TGTGCCAGCAGTGTTTTATCCGGGACAGATGGAGGCTACACCTTC.

The chain is built from TRBV19 and TRBJ2-5; D is perhaps TRBD2 (6 bases). This CDR3 comprises 12 residues. V was clipped by 8 bases and J by 5 bases, with 12 bases between them. In germline, CDR1 is LNHDA, CDR2 SQIVND (reference sequence). The CDR3 nucleotides are TGTGCCAGTGGAGGGGTTTTGGAGACCCAGTACTTC. It specifies CASGGVLETQYF.

This clone was picked up one time. The gene calls are TRBV6-6 and TRBJ2-7; TRBD1 matches at 8 bases. Germline V gene lookup returns CDR1 MNHNY and CDR2 SVGAGI (reference sequence). J was trimmed by 1 base and V by 6 bases; bases with no gene match: 8. The CDR3 consists of 15 residues. CDR3 in DNA: TGTGCCAGCAGAAAGGACAGGGAACCGTCCTACGAGCAGTACTTC. Its translation: CASRKDREPSYEQYF.

V usage is TRBV5-4 and J usage is TRBJ2-2; TRBD2 agrees at 9 bases. J was trimmed by 3 bases and V by 4 bases; bases with no gene match: 7. The CDR3 runs 16 residues. The germline gives CDR1 SGHNT, CDR2 YYREEE (reference sequence). The CDR3 reads CASSPRLAADTGELFF. The CDR3 DNA sequence: TGTGCCAGCAGCCCAAGACTAGCGGCCGACACCGGGGAGCTGTTTTTT.

DNA of the CDR3: TGTGCCAGCAGCTTTGGGCCGGATTATGGCTACACCTTC. It encodes CASSFGPDYGYTF. The J gene is TRBJ1-2, the V gene TRBV7-8; no definite D call. CDR1 SGHVS and CDR2 FQNEAQ come from the germline V gene. V lost 3 bases and J lost 5, with 10 bases in between. The CDR3 loop spans 13 amino acids.

This chain joins TRBV27 and TRBJ2-1; TRBD2 aligns across 12 bases. In germline, CDR1 is MNHEY, CDR2 SMNVEV (reference sequence). V shed 2 bases and J 9 bases; nucleotides not matched to a gene: 2. This CDR3 has 14 residues. CDR3 coding DNA: TGTGCCAGCAGTTTAACTAGCGGGAGGTTTGAGCAGTTCTTC. Protein: CASSLTSGRFEQFF.

The chain uses TRBV7-9 and TRBJ2-1, with TRBD2 as a possible D gene (6 bases). The CDR3 runs 11 residues. The V gene lost 5 bases and the J gene lost 12 bases, with 11 bases spanning the gap. Per germline, CDR1 SEHNR and CDR2 FQNEAQ (reference sequence). The CDR3 sequence is CASSGGAGQFF. The CDR3 bases are TGTGCCAGCAGCGGAGGGGCGGGGCAGTTCTTC. The full variable domain, in which reference TRBV7-9 and TRBJ2-1 provide the parts outside the CDR3, is DTGVSQNPRHKITKRGQNVTFRCDPISEHNRLYWYRQTLGQGPEFLTYFQNEAQLEKSRLLSDRFSAERPKGSFSTLEIQRTEQGDSAMYLCASSGGAGQFFGPGTRLTVL.

The chain links TRBV19 to TRBJ1-1, with TRBD1 matching over 8 bases. CDR3 length: 13 residues. V shed 9 bases and J 1 base; nucleotides not matched to a gene: 4. Per germline, CDR1 LNHDA and CDR2 SQIVND (reference sequence). The CDR3 loop reads CASPGGPNTEAFF. The CDR3, as DNA: TGTGCCAGCCCAGGGGGCCCGAACACTGAAGCTTTCTTT.

This sequence joins TRBV6-1 and TRBJ1-1; perhaps TRBD1 as D (6 bases). This CDR3 has 14 residues. The germline gives CDR1 MNHNS, CDR2 SASEGT. V shed 5 bases and J shed 4 bases, with 14 bases lying between them. The DNA of the CDR3 is TGTGCCAGCAGTCCCACAGGGAAAGGCACTGAAGCTTTCTTT. Protein sequence: CASSPTGKGTEAFF.

This clone was counted a single time. This rearrangement joins TRBV5-1 to TRBJ1-3; a possible D gene is TRBD1 (6 bases). Per the germline V gene, CDR1 is SGHRS and CDR2 is YFSETQ. V lost 3 bases and J lost 0, with 10 bases in between. The CDR3 is 15 residues long. CDR3 in DNA: TGCGCCAGCAGCTCGGACAGTTACTCTGGAAACACCATATATTTT. Its protein is CASSSDSYSGNTIYF.

The CDR3 DNA reads as TGTGCCAGTAGTTCGACAGGGGAAAGAGAGACCCAGTACTTC. Amino acids: CASSSTGERETQYF. The rearrangement joins TRBV19 to TRBJ2-5; TRBD1 agrees at 8 bases. The V gene end was trimmed by 5 bases and the J gene end by 4 bases; junction bases not matched to a gene: 6. The germline CDR1 and CDR2 sequences are LNHDA and SQIVND (reference sequence). The CDR3 is 14 amino acids.

The rearrangement joins TRBV7-9 to TRBJ1-1; no firm D call. V was pared by 6 bases and J by 3 bases, with 14 bases between. The length of the CDR3 is 14 residues. The germline gives CDR1 SEHNR, CDR2 FQNEAQ (reference sequence). CDR3 DNA sequence: TGTGCCAGCAGATTCATCGGTCGCGACACTGAAGCTTTCTTT. Protein: CASRFIGRDTEAFF.

In its sample, this clone was seen once. V is TRBV5-1 and J is TRBJ2-3; possible D gene TRBD1, 5 bases. The CDR3 is 13 amino acids. Germline CDR1 reads SGHRS; CDR2 reads YFSETQ. V gave up 5 bases and J gave up 1 base, with 8 bases separating them. CDR3 nucleotides: TGCGCCAGCAGGGGCAGGGGCACAGATACGCAGTATTTT. The encoded protein is CASRGRGTDTQYF.

The chain recombines TRBV28 with TRBJ2-7; 12 bases match TRBD2. CDR1 and CDR2 (germline): MDHEN, SYDVKM. With 5 bases clipped from V and 0 bases from J, the junction kept 2 bases outside the gene matches. The CDR3 extends over 15 amino acids. In nucleotides, the CDR3 is TGTGCCAGCAGTCGGACTAGCGGGACCTCCTACGAGCAGTACTTC. Translating gives CASSRTSGTSYEQYF.

Here the CDR3 reads CASSGGYNQPQHF. The CDR3 nucleotides are TGCGCCAGCAGTGGAGGGTACAATCAGCCCCAGCATTTT. This sequence joins TRBV10-2 and TRBJ1-5; no firm D call. The V and J ends lost 4 bases and 3 bases respectively, with 7 bases between them. The CDR3 has 13 residues. The germline gives CDR1 WSHSY, CDR2 SAAADI.

The V gene is TRBV19, the J gene TRBJ1-2; no clear D gene. Trimming shortened V by 3 bases and J by 3 bases, and 11 bases separated the two germline ends. The CDR3 consists of 14 residues. Germline V CDR1 and CDR2: LNHDA, SQIVND (reference sequence). In nucleotides, the CDR3 is TGTGCCAGTAGTATTTGGTTCACAGACTATGGCTACACCTTC. Protein: CASSIWFTDYGYTF.